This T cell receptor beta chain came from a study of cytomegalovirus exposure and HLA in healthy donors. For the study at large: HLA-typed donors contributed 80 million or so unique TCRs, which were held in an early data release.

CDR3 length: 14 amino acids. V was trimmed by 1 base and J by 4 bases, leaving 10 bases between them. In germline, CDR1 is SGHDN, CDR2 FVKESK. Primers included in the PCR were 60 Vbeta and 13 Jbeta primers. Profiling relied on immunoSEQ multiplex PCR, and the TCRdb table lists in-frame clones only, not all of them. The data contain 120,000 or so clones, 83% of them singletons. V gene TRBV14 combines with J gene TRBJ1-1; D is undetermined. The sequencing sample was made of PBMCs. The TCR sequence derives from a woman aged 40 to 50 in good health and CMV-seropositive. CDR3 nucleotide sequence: TGTGCCAGCAGCCAAGTCCCGAGTGGCACTGAAGCTTTCTTT. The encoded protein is CASSQVPSGTEAFF.